Listed below are T cell receptor beta chains from one sample, sequenced in a study of PD-1 blockade in classical Hodgkin lymphoma. Repertoires were generated with immunoSEQ multiplex PCR, while TCRdb's copy carries only in-frame clones and drops some. The sample has 20,000 to 30,000 clones, around 70% seen once. Sequencing was performed on peripheral blood mononuclear cells (PBMCs), taken at baseline. Receptor source: a human donor with classical Hodgkin lymphoma. CDR3s include the opening cysteine and the closing phenylalanine or tryptophan. Fields, in order: J gene, V gene, CDR3 protein.

J gene: TRBJ1-1
V gene: TRBV5-6
CDR3 protein: CASSLEFAEAFF

J gene: TRBJ2-3
V gene: TRBV19
CDR3 protein: CASGRGSNADTQYF

J gene: TRBJ2-7
V gene: TRBV16
CDR3 protein: CASSQLGTVSYEQYF

J gene: TRBJ1-1
V gene: TRBV29-1
CDR3 protein: CSVVSQGGYTEAFF

J gene: TRBJ1-1
V gene: TRBV5-6
CDR3 protein: CASSFFRGTEAFF

J gene: TRBJ1-5
V gene: TRBV11-3
CDR3 protein: CASSLPQGKSNQPQHF

J gene: TRBJ2-5
V gene: TRBV5-4
CDR3 protein: CASSLRRLAGGETQYF

J gene: TRBJ2-5
V gene: TRBV9
CDR3 protein: CASSALAGASPQETQYF

J gene: TRBJ1-2
V gene: TRBV27
CDR3 protein: CASSDLQGWHGYTF

J gene: TRBJ2-7
V gene: TRBV18
CDR3 protein: CASSPPRAGSYEQYF

J gene: TRBJ2-7
V gene: TRBV5-6
CDR3 protein: CASRRLPTSGPPYEQYF

J gene: TRBJ2-6
V gene: TRBV30
CDR3 protein: CAWSMDAGANVLTF

J gene: TRBJ2-7
V gene: TRBV4-1
CDR3 protein: CASSQVGSGLEQYF

J gene: TRBJ1-1
V gene: TRBV6-6
CDR3 protein: CASTRTGVGTEAFF

J gene: TRBJ2-5
V gene: TRBV7-9
CDR3 protein: CASSLILGSQETQYF

J gene: TRBJ1-2
V gene: TRBV28
CDR3 protein: CASSLMAGGNYGYTF

J gene: TRBJ2-1
V gene: TRBV19
CDR3 protein: CASSPERGGGEQFF

J gene: TRBJ2-1
V gene: TRBV7-3
CDR3 protein: CASSIHLAGNNEQFF

J gene: TRBJ2-5
V gene: TRBV29-1
CDR3 protein: CSVGATGTSENQYF

J gene: TRBJ1-6
V gene: TRBV28
CDR3 protein: CASSFWGLDRGLTPLHF

J gene: TRBJ1-5
V gene: TRBV28
CDR3 protein: CASSLLKTLSNQPQHF

J gene: TRBJ1-1
V gene: TRBV4-1
CDR3 protein: CASSPWPGTGNTEAFF

J gene: TRBJ2-2
V gene: TRBV7-8
CDR3 protein: CASSLGPTGEDGGELFF

J gene: TRBJ2-3
V gene: TRBV9
CDR3 protein: CASSVLAGDTDTQYF

J gene: TRBJ1-6
V gene: TRBV28
CDR3 protein: CASSFPPGRQYNSPLHF

J gene: TRBJ2-3
V gene: TRBV6-5
CDR3 protein: CASSYAGVGTDTQYF

J gene: TRBJ2-1
V gene: TRBV7-6
CDR3 protein: CASSLGYDFEQFF

J gene: TRBJ1-2
V gene: TRBV9
CDR3 protein: CASSVSGTGAEGYTF

J gene: TRBJ2-5
V gene: TRBV7-7
CDR3 protein: CASSLSAWETQYF

J gene: TRBJ1-1
V gene: TRBV27
CDR3 protein: CASSQGTGTEAFF

J gene: TRBJ1-1
V gene: TRBV6-1
CDR3 protein: CASSEIIGLSQGDTEAFF

J gene: TRBJ2-3
V gene: TRBV28
CDR3 protein: CASSGPGLAGGPSKYF

J gene: TRBJ2-7
V gene: TRBV19
CDR3 protein: CASSLRDGSYEQYF

J gene: TRBJ2-7
V gene: TRBV5-5
CDR3 protein: CASSFSDRVDYEQYF

J gene: TRBJ2-2
V gene: TRBV5-5
CDR3 protein: CASRQFANTGELFF

J gene: TRBJ2-2
V gene: TRBV10-2
CDR3 protein: CASSDPRTSGDTGELFF

J gene: TRBJ2-1
V gene: TRBV5-1
CDR3 protein: CASSLGPQGQFF

J gene: TRBJ2-7
V gene: TRBV28
CDR3 protein: CASSFKAAGQGPRYEQYF

J gene: TRBJ1-1
V gene: TRBV12-5
CDR3 protein: CASGLVTGTGGTEAFF

J gene: TRBJ1-5
V gene: TRBV2
CDR3 protein: CASGETGGSNQPQHF

J gene: TRBJ2-7
V gene: TRBV5-6
CDR3 protein: CASSTEQGDAYLYEQYF

J gene: TRBJ2-2
V gene: TRBV19
CDR3 protein: CASSPRGDSLGELFF

J gene: TRBJ2-3
V gene: TRBV19
CDR3 protein: CASRRGLYTDTQYF

J gene: TRBJ2-1
V gene: TRBV7-2
CDR3 protein: CASSFGGEVNEQFF

J gene: TRBJ1-2
V gene: TRBV16
CDR3 protein: CASSLNAGRGGGYTF

J gene: TRBJ1-2
V gene: TRBV5-4
CDR3 protein: CASSAGTLYGYTF

J gene: TRBJ2-4
V gene: TRBV27
CDR3 protein: CASSYRDRGPGYIQYF

J gene: TRBJ2-7
V gene: TRBV7-6
CDR3 protein: CASSYNRQGQSYEQYF

J gene: TRBJ2-7
V gene: TRBV5-4
CDR3 protein: CASSFRGSYEQYF

J gene: TRBJ2-3
V gene: TRBV5-6
CDR3 protein: CASSLDPPDTQYF

J gene: TRBJ2-3
V gene: TRBV29-1
CDR3 protein: CSVLFGDFTDTQYF

J gene: TRBJ2-7
V gene: TRBV5-1
CDR3 protein: CASSPGTGLGPYEQYF

J gene: TRBJ1-6
V gene: TRBV11-2
CDR3 protein: CASSSPGGSSYNSPLHF

J gene: TRBJ2-2
V gene: TRBV9
CDR3 protein: CASSVGTGGPGELFF

J gene: TRBJ2-7
V gene: TRBV2
CDR3 protein: CASKTDRAGYEQYF

J gene: TRBJ1-1
V gene: TRBV7-6
CDR3 protein: CASSLVDSDQAFF

J gene: TRBJ1-2
V gene: TRBV6-1
CDR3 protein: CASSEGGSYGYTF

J gene: TRBJ1-5
V gene: TRBV27
CDR3 protein: CASSPDNHQPQHF

J gene: TRBJ2-7
V gene: TRBV20-1
CDR3 protein: CSASLGAEQYF

J gene: TRBJ2-7
V gene: TRBV2
CDR3 protein: CASSTGSYEQYF